Listed here are 24 T cell receptor beta chains from one sample, sequenced in a study of blood T cell repertoires in COVID-19. Clones were sequenced by immunoSEQ multiplex PCR, and TCRdb holds only the in-frame ones, with some missing. The table has around 360,000 clones, about 90% seen once. The sequenced sample consisted of PBMCs or T cells enriched from blood (not recorded which). These receptor sequences come from a woman between 25 and 40 years old who had recovered from COVID-19.

This chain joins TRBV23-1 and TRBJ2-7, with 8 bases that match TRBD2. TRBV23-1 carries the ORF label, with uncertain function. The J segment lost 3 bases and the V segment lost 3 bases, leaving 1 base of the junction unmatched. The CDR3 has 13 residues. CDR3 amino acids: CASSHSGNYEQYF. The CDR3 DNA reads TGCGCCAGCAGTCATAGCGGGAACTACGAGCAGTACTTC.

The chain carries TRBV29-1 and TRBJ2-7; weak D call: TRBD1 (5 bases). V was clipped by 3 bases and J by 3 bases, with 18 bases between them. Per germline, CDR1 SQVTM and CDR2 ANQGSEA. CDR3 length equals 15 residues. CDR3 protein: CSVDQGPEPGYEQYF. The CDR3 bases are TGCAGCGTTGATCAGGGCCCAGAACCCGGCTACGAGCAGTACTTC.

CDR3 in DNA: TGTGCCAGCAGCCTACTTACAGGTTACCAAGAGACCCAGTACTTC. It is translated as CASSLLTGYQETQYF. This sequence joins TRBV7-6 and TRBJ2-5; perhaps TRBD1 as D (5 bases). CDR3 length: 15 amino acids. V was cut by 5 bases and J by 0 bases, with 13 bases left in between. Germline assignment: CDR1 SGHVS and CDR2 FNYEAQ.

The rearrangement links TRBV19 to TRBJ1-5, with D unresolved. The CDR3 extends over 15 amino acids. The V and J ends lost 2 bases and 0 bases respectively, with 8 bases between them. The V gene's germline CDR1 is LNHDA and CDR2 SQIVND (reference sequence). In nucleotides, the CDR3 is TGTGCCAGTAGTATAAGAGAATATAGCAATCAGCCCCAGCATTTT. Protein sequence: CASSIREYSNQPQHF.

This clone was observed a handful of times. The rearrangement links TRBV13 to TRBJ1-3; D unclear. The CDR3 loop spans 14 amino acids. CDR1 is PRHDT, CDR2 FYEKMQ, per germline (reference sequence). Trimming removed 2 bases from V and 0 bases from J, with 5 bases in between. This CDR3 reads CASSLSLSGNTIYF. Here the CDR3 DNA reads TGTGCCAGCAGCTTAAGCCTCTCTGGAAACACCATATATTTT.

The genes are TRBV7-9 and TRBJ2-5; unclear D gene. The CDR3 covers 14 residues. The V gene lost 1 base and the J gene lost 1 base, with 7 bases spanning the gap. Germline CDR1 reads SEHNR; CDR2 reads FQNEAQ (reference sequence). The CDR3 reads CASSLGLSQETQYF. Here the CDR3 DNA reads TGTGCCAGCAGCTTAGGCCTAAGCCAAGAGACCCAGTACTTC. The full variable domain, in which reference TRBV7-9 and TRBJ2-5 provide the parts outside the CDR3, is DTGVSQNPRHKITKRGQNVTFRCDPISEHNRLYWYRQTLGQGPEFLTYFQNEAQLEKSRLLSDRFSAERPKGSFSTLEIQRTEQGDSAMYLCASSLGLSQETQYFGPGTRLLVL.

This clone showed up just a few times. The chain recombines TRBV10-2 with TRBJ1-5, with 11 bases that match TRBD1. Germline CDR1 reads WSHSY; CDR2 reads SAAADI. The CDR3 contains 13 residues. V was pared by 7 bases and J by 5 bases, with 1 base of the junction left unmatched. The CDR3 nucleotides are TGCGCCAGCAAGGGACAGGGGGATCAGCCCCAGCATTTT. Protein sequence: CASKGQGDQPQHF.

The V gene is TRBV19, the J gene TRBJ1-3; 11 bases match TRBD1. V shed 5 bases, J shed 1 base, and the junction held 4 bases outside the gene matches. The CDR3 has 16 residues. CDR1 LNHDA and CDR2 SQIVND come from the germline V gene (reference sequence). The CDR3 DNA sequence: TGTGCCAGTAGTTGGGGACAGGGGGTTTCTGGAAACACCATATATTTT. Protein: CASSWGQGVSGNTIYF.

J is TRBJ1-1 and V is TRBV6-5; D gene unclear. Trimming pared 4 bases from V and 9 bases from J, leaving 18 bases between. Germline CDR1 is MNHEY and CDR2 is SVGAGI. The CDR3 length is 14 residues. For the CDR3, the DNA is TGTGCCAGCAGTTCCGATAACTGGGCAGCCCAAGCTTTCTTT. This encodes CASSSDNWAAQAFF.

This chain uses TRBV5-1 with TRBJ2-7; 11 positions agree with TRBD2. Germline V gene sequence: CDR1 SGHRS, CDR2 YFSETQ. This CDR3 has 15 residues. V dropped 4 bases and J dropped 7; count of bases not matched to a gene: 10. The CDR3 is CASSHITSGSNEQYF. CDR3 bases: TGCGCCAGCAGCCATATAACTAGCGGGAGTAATGAGCAGTACTTC.

The chain couples TRBV6-5 to TRBJ1-1, with a tentative D call TRBD1 (6 bases). CDR1 is MNHEY and CDR2 is SVGAGI in the germline V gene. CDR3 length: 13 residues. Trimming took 6 bases from V and 5 from J, leaving 13 bases between them. CDR3 amino acids: CASRSSGATEAFF. DNA for the CDR3: TGTGCCAGCAGGAGCTCAGGGGCAACTGAAGCTTTCTTT.

J is TRBJ2-1 and V is TRBV6-5, with TRBD1 matching 10 bases. This CDR3 has 16 amino acids. Germline V gives CDR1 MNHEY, CDR2 SVGAGI. V shed 4 bases and J 4 bases; nucleotides not matched to a gene: 7. This CDR3 is CASSLLTGGEYNEQFF. CDR3 nucleotide sequence: TGTGCCAGCAGTTTACTGACAGGGGGCGAGTACAATGAGCAGTTCTTC.

This clone was observed once. The rearrangement uses TRBV11-2 and TRBJ2-5, with 10 bases fitting TRBD2. Per germline, CDR1 SGHAT and CDR2 FQNNGV. The ends lost 3 bases at V and 2 bases at J; junction bases unmatched: 6. The CDR3 runs 16 residues. The CDR3: CASSFRLAGEQETQYF. CDR3 DNA sequence: TGTGCCAGCAGCTTCCGCCTAGCGGGGGAACAAGAGACCCAGTACTTC.

The chain has TRBV4-1 and TRBJ2-7; tentatively, D is TRBD1 (6 bases). Trimming removed 2 bases at V and 4 bases at J, with 9 bases between. This CDR3 region has 13 residues. Germline loops: CDR1 MGHRA, CDR2 YSYEKL. CDR3 sequence (DNA): TGCGCCAGCAGCCAAACAGGGAAGTACGAGCAGTACTTC. Its protein product is CASSQTGKYEQYF.

As concerns this clone: Other DNA sequences of this sample code for an identical CDR3. V and J are TRBV5-1 and TRBJ1-2; possibly TRBD1 for D (5 bases). CDR1 and CDR2 from the germline V gene are SGHRS and YFSETQ. Deletions cut 0 bases from V and 7 bases from J, with 10 bases between. CDR3 length: 13 amino acids. The DNA for the CDR3 is TGCGCCAGCAGCTTGGGTCAGGGCGGTGGCTACACCTTC. Translated: CASSLGQGGGYTF.

The chain is built from TRBV5-1 and TRBJ2-7; 9 bases are a match to TRBD2. This CDR3 is 13 amino acids long. V trimming: 5 bases; J trimming: 3 bases; junction bases outside the gene matches: 3. Germline CDR1 and CDR2: SGHRS and YFSETQ. In DNA, the CDR3 is TGCGCCAGCAGGCGGGAGGGAATCTACGAGCAGTACTTC. It encodes CASRREGIYEQYF.

The rearrangement uses TRBV5-1 and TRBJ1-4; TRBD1 agrees at 7 bases. Trimming removed 3 bases from V and 7 bases from J; junction bases left unmatched: 9. The CDR3 runs to 15 residues. Per germline, CDR1 SGHRS and CDR2 YFSETQ. The CDR3 protein is CASSSLTGSGEKLFF. Here the CDR3 DNA reads TGCGCCAGCAGCTCCCTGACAGGGAGCGGTGAAAAACTGTTTTTT.

The gene calls are TRBV7-2 and TRBJ2-1; 7 bases line up with TRBD2. CDR3 length: 15 amino acids. Germline assignment: CDR1 SGHTA and CDR2 FQGNSA. After removal of 6 bases from V and 4 bases from J, the junction contained 9 bases not matched to a gene. CDR3 nucleotide sequence: TGTGCCAGCAGTTTCACGAGCGGGACGTACAATGAGCAGTTCTTC. This encodes CASSFTSGTYNEQFF.

This clone was counted a single time. The chain has TRBV29-1 and TRBJ1-1, with D maybe TRBD1 (5 bases). The CDR3 length is 15 residues. Trimming shortened V by 7 bases and J by 4 bases, and 22 bases separated the two germline ends. Germline V gene data show CDR1 as SQVTM and CDR2 as ANQGSEA. The CDR3 sequence: CSAQTGYQGSTEAFF. In nucleotides, the CDR3 is TGCAGCGCCCAAACCGGATATCAGGGATCCACTGAAGCTTTCTTT.

The chain carries TRBV6-1 and TRBJ2-7, with 10 nucleotides matching TRBD1. The CDR3 consists of 14 residues. Germline CDR1 is MNHNS and CDR2 is SASEGT. The J segment lost 6 bases and the V segment lost 0 bases, leaving 2 bases of the junction unmatched. CDR3 protein: CASSEAGTGVEQYF. The CDR3 bases are TGTGCCAGCAGTGAAGCGGGGACAGGGGTCGAGCAGTACTTC.

The genes are TRBV6-5 and TRBJ1-2; 7 bases fit TRBD1. The CDR3 is 13 residues long. Germline V gives CDR1 MNHEY, CDR2 SVGAGI. J lost 2 bases, V lost 9 bases, and 6 bases had no gene match. For the CDR3, the DNA is TGTGCCAGTACAGGACAGGAGAACTATGGCTACACCTTC. Translation: CASTGQENYGYTF.

The V call is TRBV7-9, the J call TRBJ1-3; no reliable D call. The CDR3 contains 15 residues. V lost 3 bases, J lost 2 bases, and 11 bases lay in between. Germline CDR1 reads SEHNR; CDR2 reads FQNEAQ (reference sequence). The DNA for the CDR3 is TGTGCCAGCAGCTTCCCGGGTCGACCTGGAAACACCATATATTTT. It codes for CASSFPGRPGNTIYF.

The V gene is TRBV1, the J gene TRBJ2-5; the DNA was not compared with TRBD2, the D call given in the table. TRBV1 is a known pseudogene. The CDR3 covers 16 residues. CDR3 loop: CTSSQDLAGHEETQYF. In nucleotides, the CDR3 is TGCACCAGCAGCCAAGATCTAGCGGGGCACGAGGAGACCCAGTACTTC.

The chain employs TRBV27 and TRBJ1-2; D not resolved. With 7 bases removed from V and 3 bases from J, the gap between germline ends came to 9 bases. The CDR3 is 12 residues long. The V gene's germline CDR1 is MNHEY and CDR2 SMNVEV (reference sequence). The CDR3: CASTVADYGYTF. CDR3 sequence (DNA): TGTGCCAGCACAGTGGCCGACTATGGCTACACCTTC.